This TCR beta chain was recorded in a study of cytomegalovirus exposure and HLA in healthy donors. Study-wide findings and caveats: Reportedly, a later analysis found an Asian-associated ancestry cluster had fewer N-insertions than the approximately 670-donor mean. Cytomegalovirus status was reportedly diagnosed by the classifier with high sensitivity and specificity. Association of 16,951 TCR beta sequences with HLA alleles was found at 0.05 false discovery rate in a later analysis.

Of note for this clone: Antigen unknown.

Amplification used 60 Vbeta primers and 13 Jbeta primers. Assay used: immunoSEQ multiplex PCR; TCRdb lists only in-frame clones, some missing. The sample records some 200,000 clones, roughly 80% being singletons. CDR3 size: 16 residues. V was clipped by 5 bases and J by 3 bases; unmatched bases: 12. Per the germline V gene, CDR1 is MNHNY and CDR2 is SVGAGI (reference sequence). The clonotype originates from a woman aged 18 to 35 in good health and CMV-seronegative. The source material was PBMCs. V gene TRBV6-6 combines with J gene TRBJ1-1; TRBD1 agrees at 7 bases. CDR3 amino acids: CASSSPKGAGDTEAFF. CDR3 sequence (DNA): TGTGCCAGCAGTAGCCCCAAGGGGGCAGGGGACACTGAAGCTTTCTTT.